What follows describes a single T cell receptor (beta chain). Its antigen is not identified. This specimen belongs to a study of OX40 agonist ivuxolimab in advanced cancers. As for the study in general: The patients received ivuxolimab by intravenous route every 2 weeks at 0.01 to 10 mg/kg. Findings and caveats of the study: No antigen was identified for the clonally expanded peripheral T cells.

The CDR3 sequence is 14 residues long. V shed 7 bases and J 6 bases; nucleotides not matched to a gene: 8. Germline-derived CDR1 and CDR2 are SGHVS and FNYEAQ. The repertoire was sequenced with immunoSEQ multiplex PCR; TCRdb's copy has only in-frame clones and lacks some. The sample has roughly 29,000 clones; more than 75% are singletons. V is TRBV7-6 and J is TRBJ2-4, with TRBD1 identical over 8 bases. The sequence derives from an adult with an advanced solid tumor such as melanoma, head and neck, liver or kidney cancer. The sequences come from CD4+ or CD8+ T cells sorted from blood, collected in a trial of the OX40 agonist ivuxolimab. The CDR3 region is CASTEDRGGNIQYF. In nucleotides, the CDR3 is TGTGCCAGCACCGAAGACAGGGGCGGAAACATTCAGTACTTC.